The source of this T cell receptor beta chain is a study of shared clonotypes between healthy human individuals. Points from the study as a whole: Genetic and exposure-history diversity was limited by the few donors.

Profiling relied on immunoSEQ multiplex PCR, and the TCRdb table lists in-frame clones only, not all of them. The table includes more than 1.2 million clones, about 98.5% detected once. This clone was recorded once. Its antigen is unidentified. Donors were Caucasian adults residing in Nashville, Tennessee, USA. Germline V CDR1 and CDR2: MGHDK, SYGVNS. Germline trimming cut 3 bases from V and 4 bases from J; bases unmatched to any gene: 4. The CDR3 is 14 amino acids. V and J are TRBV25-1 and TRBJ1-2; 8 bases line up with TRBD1. Specimen: naive CD4+ T cells sorted from blood. Subset noted: CD45RA+ positively selected. The sequence was collected from a man aged 25 to 40 in good health. CDR3 nucleotide sequence: TGTGCCAGCAGTGAGGCAGGGGGCGGCTATGGCTACACCTTC. Translation gives CASSEAGGGYGYTF.